Listed below are T cell receptor beta chains from one sample, sequenced in a study of tumor-infiltrating lymphocytes in localized non-small cell lung cancer. Profiling relied on immunoSEQ multiplex PCR, and the TCRdb table lists in-frame clones only, not all of them. The profile covers about 12,000 clones, with over 70% appearing a single time and around 4.3% taken by the ten largest. Material for sequencing was lung tumor tissue. The receptor source for this set is a human donor with non-small cell lung cancer. Each CDR3 is given with its conserved first and last residue. The D gene is left open where the match is weak. The size entry is marked missing in some rows and otherwise reads once, few, many or a size class.

clone_size	v_call	j_call	d_call	cdr3_aa	cdr3_nt
NA	TRBV5-4	TRBJ2-1	NA	CASSPRLSAEQFF	TGTGCCAGCAGCCCCCGTCTATCCGCTGAGCAGTTCTTC
once	TRBV30	TRBJ1-2	TRBD1	CAGRDSYYGYTF	TGTGCCGGTAGGGACAGCTACTATGGCTACACCTTC
NA	TRBV4-2	TRBJ1-4	NA	CASSSPGKGKLFF	TGTGCCAGCAGCTCCCCAGGGAAGGGAAAACTGTTTTTT
NA	TRBV27	TRBJ2-6	NA	CASSLLVQSGANVLTF	TGTGCCAGCAGTTTACTGGTCCAGTCTGGGGCCAACGTCCTGACTTTC
NA	TRBV2	TRBJ1-2	NA	CASSEARESYGYTF	TGTGCCAGCAGTGAAGCGCGGGAGTCCTATGGCTACACCTTC
NA	TRBV30	TRBJ2-5	NA	CALRRILQGQETQYF	TGTGCCTTGAGGCGAATTCTGCAGGGACAAGAGACCCAGTACTTC
NA	TRBV5-1	TRBJ1-4	TRBD1	CASSFGQGTATNEKLFF	TGCGCCAGCAGCTTTGGACAGGGGACTGCAACTAATGAAAAACTGTTTTTT
NA	TRBV7-9	TRBJ1-4	NA	CASSLDTGDEKLFF	TGTGCCAGCAGCTTAGATACAGGCGATGAAAAACTGTTTTTT
NA	TRBV5-1	TRBJ2-4	TRBD2	CASRAYSRGVGAKNIQYF	TGCGCCAGCCGTGCCTATTCCCGGGGGGTAGGAGCCAAAAACATTCAGTACTTC
NA	TRBV5-4	TRBJ2-5	NA	CASSSSASRETQYF	TGTGCCAGCAGCTCGAGTGCAAGCAGAGAGACCCAGTACTTC
NA	TRBV5-5	TRBJ2-7	TRBD1	CASSPGQGFPYF	TGTGCCAGCAGCCCGGGACAGGGCTTTCCGTACTTC
once	TRBV6-4	TRBJ1-1	TRBD1	CASSAGSGQGLENTEAFF	TGTGCCAGCAGTGCGGGTAGTGGACAGGGGTTGGAGAACACTGAAGCTTTCTTT
NA	TRBV6-5	TRBJ2-3	NA	CASSYRGSTDTQYF	TGTGCCAGCAGTTACAGAGGTAGCACAGATACGCAGTATTTT
NA	TRBV29-1	TRBJ2-7	TRBD1	CSVTRTGDYEQYF	TGCAGCGTAACTCGGACAGGGGACTACGAGCAGTACTTC
few	TRBV5-1	TRBJ2-2	TRBD2	CASSLVSGIAGELFF	TGCGCCAGCAGCTTGGTTAGCGGGATCGCCGGGGAGCTGTTTTTT
once	TRBV19	TRBJ1-4	TRBD1	CASCPPGQGGEKLFF	TGTGCCAGTTGCCCTCCGGGACAGGGAGGCGAAAAACTGTTTTTT
NA	TRBV6-6	TRBJ2-7	TRBD1	CASSGQDRGQYEQYF	TGTGCCAGCAGCGGACAGGACAGGGGTCAATACGAGCAGTACTTC
NA	TRBV6-5	TRBJ2-2	NA	CASSYSGRPGELFF	TGTGCCAGCAGTTACAGTGGCAGGCCCGGGGAGCTGTTTTTT
NA	TRBV6-1	TRBJ1-4	NA	CASRDDMINEKLFF	TGTGCCAGCAGGGACGATATGATTAATGAAAAACTGTTTTTT
NA	TRBV14	TRBJ2-7	TRBD1	CASSAGTGGWVYEQYF	TGTGCCAGCAGCGCCGGGACAGGGGGATGGGTCTACGAGCAGTACTTC
NA	TRBV5-4	TRBJ2-1	NA	CASSPREILGEQFF	TGTGCCAGCAGCCCTCGGGAGATCTTGGGTGAGCAGTTCTTC
few	TRBV4-1	TRBJ2-3	NA	CASSQVGSTDTQYF	TGCGCCAGCAGCCAAGTCGGAAGCACAGATACGCAGTATTTT
NA	TRBV18	TRBJ2-3	TRBD2	CASSPDPAGGTDTQYF	TGTGCCAGCTCACCTGATCCAGCGGGGGGCACAGATACGCAGTATTTT
NA	TRBV28	TRBJ1-2	NA	CASSSAGASYGYTF	TGTGCCAGCAGTTCTGCAGGGGCTTCCTATGGCTACACCTTC
NA	TRBV4-2	TRBJ1-1	NA	CASSPRTLMNTEAFF	TGTGCCAGCAGCCCTAGGACACTTATGAACACTGAAGCTTTCTTT
NA	TRBV19	TRBJ2-5	TRBD1	CASSIVGRGRKTQYF	TGTGCCAGTAGTATAGTGGGCAGGGGGCGAAAGACCCAGTACTTC
NA	TRBV28	TRBJ2-3	TRBD1	CASSWGWDRGTDTQYF	TGTGCCAGCAGCTGGGGTTGGGACAGGGGGACAGATACGCAGTATTTT
NA	TRBV5-1	TRBJ1-1	NA	CASSWGSYMNTEAFF	TGCGCCAGCAGCTGGGGATCTTACATGAACACTGAAGCTTTCTTT
NA	TRBV19	TRBJ1-1	TRBD1	CASSIIDRGTEAFF	TGTGCCAGTAGTATTATCGACAGGGGCACTGAAGCTTTCTTT
NA	TRBV18	TRBJ2-7	NA	CASSPPARSGHEQYF	TGTGCCAGCTCACCACCGGCTAGAAGCGGCCACGAGCAGTACTTC
NA	TRBV10-1	TRBJ2-5	NA	CASSGDGHRETQYF	TGCGCCAGCAGTGGGGACGGCCATCGGGAGACCCAGTACTTC
NA	TRBV18	TRBJ1-2	NA	CASSPARASTYGYTF	TGTGCCAGCTCACCGGCCAGGGCCTCGACCTATGGCTACACCTTC
NA	TRBV28	TRBJ2-7	NA	CASSPRGRGRVDEQYF	TGTGCCAGCAGTCCTAGAGGTCGGGGGCGCGTGGACGAGCAGTACTTC
once	TRBV6-1	TRBJ2-7	NA	CASRDTGFEQYF	TGTGCCAGCAGAGATACAGGGTTCGAGCAGTACTTC
NA	TRBV15	TRBJ2-1	NA	CATSRDLNEQFF	TGTGCCACCAGCAGAGATCTTAATGAGCAGTTCTTC
NA	TRBV7-7	TRBJ2-1	TRBD2	CASSPLAGATSYNEQFF	TGTGCCAGCAGCCCCCTCGCGGGAGCGACCTCCTACAATGAGCAGTTCTTC
NA	TRBV7-2	TRBJ1-1	TRBD1	CASSFSGTGADLAFF	TGTGCCAGCAGCTTCAGTGGGACAGGGGCGGATTTGGCTTTCTTT
NA	TRBV5-4	TRBJ1-1	NA	CASSLDHLGGTEAFF	TGTGCCAGCAGCTTGGATCATCTAGGAGGCACTGAAGCTTTCTTT
NA	TRBV5-1	TRBJ2-6	NA	CASSPQTHSGANVLTF	TGCGCCAGCAGCCCACAGACGCACTCTGGGGCCAACGTCCTGACTTTC
few	TRBV27	TRBJ2-3	NA	CASRPLAGTDTQYF	TGTGCCAGCAGACCGTTAGCGGGCACAGATACGCAGTATTTT
few	TRBV30	TRBJ2-1	NA	CAWTFSGASYNEQFF	TGTGCCTGGACTTTCTCGGGGGCCTCCTACAATGAGCAGTTCTTC
NA	TRBV7-2	TRBJ2-1	NA	CASSLVRGPYNEQFF	TGTGCCAGCAGCTTAGTTCGGGGTCCGTACAATGAGCAGTTCTTC
NA	TRBV19	TRBJ1-1	NA	CASSIGTGRTEAFF	TGTGCCAGTAGTATAGGTACAGGCCGCACTGAAGCTTTCTTT
NA	TRBV27	TRBJ2-3	NA	CASSLGASSTDTQYF	TGTGCCAGCAGTTTAGGGGCGTCTAGCACAGATACGCAGTATTTT
NA	TRBV20-1	TRBJ2-7	NA	CSARPGYEQYF	TGCAGTGCTCGTCCAGGTTACGAGCAGTACTTC
NA	TRBV7-2	TRBJ2-2	TRBD2	CASSQLAGAGELFF	TGTGCCAGCAGCCAACTAGCGGGAGCCGGGGAGCTGTTTTTT
NA	TRBV11-2	TRBJ1-1	NA	CASSFLQGFEAFF	TGTGCCAGCAGCTTCCTACAGGGTTTTGAAGCTTTCTTT
NA	TRBV19	TRBJ1-5	TRBD1	CASDYRGPGQPQHF	TGTGCCAGCGACTACAGGGGGCCAGGGCAGCCCCAGCATTTT
NA	TRBV7-2	TRBJ1-6	NA	CASSPGGATGSSYNSPLHF	TGTGCCAGCAGCCCCGGGGGGGCGACAGGAAGCTCCTATAATTCACCCCTCCACTTT
once	TRBV19	TRBJ2-1	TRBD2	CASSMIAGGFPNEQFF	TGTGCCAGTAGTATGATAGCGGGGGGATTCCCCAATGAGCAGTTCTTC
NA	TRBV7-9	TRBJ2-3	TRBD1	CASSPRNPTGKGSTDTQYF	TGTGCCAGCAGCCCCCGAAACCCGACAGGGAAAGGGAGCACAGATACGCAGTATTTT
few	TRBV19	TRBJ1-2	TRBD1	CASSSGQGGNYGYTF	TGTGCCAGTAGTTCGGGACAGGGTGGAAACTATGGCTACACCTTC
NA	TRBV6-1	TRBJ1-4	NA	CASSRDSLNEKLFF	TGTGCCAGCAGTCGAGACAGCTTGAATGAAAAACTGTTTTTT
NA	TRBV30	TRBJ1-2	NA	CAWSGVGYYGYTF	TGTGCCTGGAGTGGTGTCGGATACTATGGCTACACCTTC
medium-sized	TRBV15	TRBJ1-1	TRBD1	CATSSQGVPQFF	TGTGCCACCAGCAGTCAGGGGGTACCCCAGTTCTTT
NA	TRBV2	TRBJ1-1	NA	CASRQGMNTEAFF	TGTGCCAGCAGACAGGGCATGAACACTGAAGCTTTCTTT
NA	TRBV5-4	TRBJ1-2	TRBD1	CASSLLQGVEYGYTF	TGTGCCAGCAGCTTACTACAGGGGGTTGAGTATGGCTACACCTTC
NA	TRBV19	TRBJ1-2	TRBD1	CASRGTGNYGYTF	TGTGCCAGTAGAGGGACAGGGAACTATGGCTACACCTTC